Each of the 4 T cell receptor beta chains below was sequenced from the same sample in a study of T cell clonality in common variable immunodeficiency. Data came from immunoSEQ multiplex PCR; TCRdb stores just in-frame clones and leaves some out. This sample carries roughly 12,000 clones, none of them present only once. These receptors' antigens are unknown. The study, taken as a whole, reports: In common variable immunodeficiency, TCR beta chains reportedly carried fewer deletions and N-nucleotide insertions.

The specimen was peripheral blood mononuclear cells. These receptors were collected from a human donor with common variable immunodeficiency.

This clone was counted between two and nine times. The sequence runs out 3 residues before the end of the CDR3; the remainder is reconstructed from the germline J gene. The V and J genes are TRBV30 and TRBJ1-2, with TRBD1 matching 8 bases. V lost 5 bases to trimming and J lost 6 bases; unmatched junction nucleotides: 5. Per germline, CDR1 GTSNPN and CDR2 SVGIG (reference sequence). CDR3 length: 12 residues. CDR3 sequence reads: CAWQGAVHGYTF. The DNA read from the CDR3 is TGTGCCTGGCAGGGGGCGGTTCATGGC.

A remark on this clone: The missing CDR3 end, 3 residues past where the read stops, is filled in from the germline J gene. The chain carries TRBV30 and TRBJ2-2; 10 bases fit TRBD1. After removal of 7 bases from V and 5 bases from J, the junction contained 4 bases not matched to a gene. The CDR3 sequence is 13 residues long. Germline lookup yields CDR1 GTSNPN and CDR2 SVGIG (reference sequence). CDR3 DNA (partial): TGTGCCTCCCGGGACAGGGGTACCGGGGAG. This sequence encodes CASRDRGTGE. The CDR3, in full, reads CASRDRGTGELFF.

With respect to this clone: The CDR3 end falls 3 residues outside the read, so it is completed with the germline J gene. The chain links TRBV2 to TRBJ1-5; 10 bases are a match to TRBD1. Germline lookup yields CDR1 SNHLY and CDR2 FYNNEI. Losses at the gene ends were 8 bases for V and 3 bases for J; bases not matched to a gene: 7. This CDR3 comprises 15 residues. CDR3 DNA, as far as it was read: TGTGCCAGCTCCCGGGACAGGGGTTACAATCAGCCC. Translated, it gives CASSRDRGYNQP. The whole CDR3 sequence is CASSRDRGYNQPQHF.

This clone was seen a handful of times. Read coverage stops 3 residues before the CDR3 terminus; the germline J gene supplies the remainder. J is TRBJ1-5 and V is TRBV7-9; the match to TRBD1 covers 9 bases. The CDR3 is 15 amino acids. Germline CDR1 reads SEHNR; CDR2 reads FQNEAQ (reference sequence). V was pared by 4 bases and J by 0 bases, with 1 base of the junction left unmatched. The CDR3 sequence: CASSWDRVSNQPQHF. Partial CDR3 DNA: TGTGCCAGCAGCTGGGACAGGGTTAGCAATCAGCCC.